The source of this TCR beta chain is a study of T cells in Graves' hyperthyroidism and ophthalmopathy. Graves' hyperthyroidism was deemed stable absent ophthalmopathy progression within 18 months. Patients were excluded because of uncontrolled infection, other autoimmune disease, pregnancy or lactation. The authors obtained PBMCs from 7.5 to 10 ml of fresh peripheral blood. About this clonotype: The junction and the germline gene differ at one end; a read error may be behind it.

RNA transcripts served as the template for amplifying TCR beta CDR3 regions. HTBI primers were used for first-round RT-PCR of the TCR CDR3. One entry per CDR3 protein results from TCRdb running MiXCR on the multiplex PCR reads. Among roughly 200,000 distinct CDR3 sequences listed, roughly 17% were seen once. The sequence was collected from a woman in her forties or fifties with Graves' hyperthyroidism. The sample was blood.

This CDR3 is CASSLSRYNEQLF. The CDR3, as DNA: TGTGCTAGCAGCTTATCTCGATACAATGAGCAGCTCTTC. The chain couples TRBV7-7 to TRBJ2-1; D unresolved. The CDR3 totals 13 residues. Germline CDR1 is SSHAT and CDR2 is FNYEAQ (reference sequence).